The 23 T cell receptor beta chains below were found in one sample sequenced in a study of cytomegalovirus exposure and HLA in healthy donors. Use of 60 Vbeta and 13 Jbeta primers characterized the PCR. Profiled with immunoSEQ multiplex PCR; TCRdb holds only in-frame clones, not every one. Listed are tens of thousands of clones; 3.5% to 4% falls within the top ten. Sequencing used PBMCs. The receptors derive from a female donor in good health and CMV-seropositive.

The chain recombines TRBV27 with TRBJ1-4; D is unclear. CDR3 length equals 15 residues. Germline V lookup: CDR1 MNHEY, CDR2 SMNVEV (reference sequence). V lost 7 bases and J lost 0, with 12 bases in between. The CDR3 region has the DNA TGTGCCAGCAAGCCGACTCTTGCAACTAATGAAAAACTGTTTTTT. This sequence encodes CASKPTLATNEKLFF.

The chain uses TRBV27 and TRBJ2-7; D uncertain. The length of the CDR3 is 14 residues. Germline lookup yields CDR1 MNHEY and CDR2 SMNVEV (reference sequence). Trimming took 6 bases from V and 2 from J, leaving 14 bases between them. CDR3 residues: CASSPTSPPYEQYF. CDR3 bases: TGTGCCAGCAGCCCGACATCGCCACCCTACGAGCAGTACTTC.

The chain recombines TRBV28 with TRBJ1-4; 7 nucleotides align to TRBD1. This CDR3 region has 16 residues. Germline V gene lookup returns CDR1 MDHEN and CDR2 SYDVKM. With 4 bases clipped from V and 8 bases from J, the junction kept 13 bases outside the gene matches. The CDR3 loop reads CASSSIYRGPREKLFF. The CDR3 DNA reads TGTGCCAGCAGTTCAATCTACAGGGGTCCGAGGGAAAAACTGTTTTTT. Full variable domain (missing parts from reference TRBV28 and TRBJ1-4): DVKVTQSSRYLVKRTGEKVFLECVQDMDHENMFWYRQDPGLGLRLIYFSYDVKMKEKGDIPEGYSVSREKKERFSLILESASTNQTSMYLCASSSIYRGPREKLFFGSGTQLSVL.

V usage is TRBV11-2 and J usage is TRBJ2-7; 11 nucleotides align to TRBD1. The germline gives CDR1 SGHAT, CDR2 FQNNGV. J gave up 7 bases and V 4 bases, and 6 bases lay outside the gene matches. This CDR3 has 14 amino acids. CDR3 in DNA: TGTGCCAGCAGCTCCGGGACAGGGGGGTTTGAGCAGTACTTC. Protein: CASSSGTGGFEQYF.

The V and J genes are TRBV9 and TRBJ2-1; 10 bases align to TRBD2. The J segment lost 8 bases and the V segment lost 0 bases, leaving 11 bases of the junction unmatched. The germline gives CDR1 SGDLS, CDR2 YYNGEE. The CDR3 is made up of 17 amino acids. CDR3 sequence (DNA): TGTGCCAGCAGCGTAGGTAGTGGGACTAGCGTTGGGCATGAGCAGTTCTTC. Amino acids: CASSVGSGTSVGHEQFF.

The chain links TRBV30 to TRBJ1-3; D uncertain. The CDR3 has 15 residues. The germline V gene encodes CDR1 GTSNPN and CDR2 SVGIG (reference sequence). Trimming left V 3 bases short and J 0 bases short, with 12 bases between. CDR3 residues: CAWRCVNYSGNTIYF. The CDR3 nucleotides read TGTGCCTGGAGATGCGTGAACTACTCTGGAAACACCATATATTTT.

The chain combines TRBV12-5 with TRBJ2-3; 8 positions agree with TRBD1. V lost 1 base to trimming and J lost 3 bases; unmatched junction nucleotides: 0. The CDR3 consists of 14 residues. The germline CDR1 and CDR2 sequences are LGHNT and FRNRAP. The CDR3, as DNA: TGTGCTAGTGGTTTGGGACAGGGGACAGATACGCAGTATTTT. Protein sequence: CASGLGQGTDTQYF.

The chain combines TRBV5-1 with TRBJ2-5, with 7 bases matching TRBD1. Per the germline V gene, CDR1 is SGHRS and CDR2 is YFSETQ. Trimming took 2 bases from V and 1 from J; bases not matched to a gene: 5. CDR3 size: 15 residues. The CDR3 DNA sequence: TGCGCCAGCAGCTTCGGACAGGTGATCCAAGAGACCCAGTACTTC. It codes for CASSFGQVIQETQYF.

The chain couples TRBV6-5 to TRBJ2-2; tentatively, D is TRBD1 (5 bases). The CDR3 has 15 amino acids. Germline V gene sequence: CDR1 MNHEY, CDR2 SVGAGI. V was cut by 4 bases and J by 4 bases, with 13 bases left in between. CDR3 DNA: TGTGCCAGCAGTTCGCGAACAGGCCCCACCGGGGAGCTGTTTTTT. It specifies CASSSRTGPTGELFF.

The chain joins TRBV7-9 to TRBJ2-3, with TRBD2 matching over 9 bases. This CDR3 comprises 15 residues. From germline, CDR1 is SEHNR and CDR2 FQNEAQ (reference sequence). Unmatched junction bases numbered 11, after V lost 8 bases and J lost 5 bases. CDR3 in amino acids: CASAGAGGIIDTQYF. CDR3 nucleotides: TGTGCCAGCGCGGGAGCGGGGGGAATCATAGATACGCAGTATTTT.

This chain connects TRBV13 to TRBJ2-1, with D uncertain. Between the trimmed V and J ends, which lost 3 bases and 5 bases, there was a span of 17 bases. This CDR3 has 16 amino acids. Germline V CDR1 and CDR2: PRHDT, FYEKMQ (reference sequence). The CDR3 nucleotides are TGTGCCAGCAGCTTTTATCGGATTGTTCTAGACAATGAGCAGTTCTTC. Protein product: CASSFYRIVLDNEQFF. Supplemented by reference TRBV13 and TRBJ2-1, the full variable domain reads AAGVIQSPRHLIKEKRETATLKCYPIPRHDTVYWYQQGPGQDPQFLISFYEKMQSDKGSIPDRFSAQQFSDYHSELNMSSLELGDSALYFCASSFYRIVLDNEQFFGPGTRLTVL.

The genes are TRBV7-2 and TRBJ1-5; no definite D call. The V gene lost 5 bases and the J gene lost 7 bases, with 12 bases spanning the gap. CDR1 SGHTA and CDR2 FQGNSA come from the germline V gene. The CDR3 extends over 13 amino acids. CDR3 sequence: CASSPDQKQPQHF. The CDR3 region has the DNA TGTGCCAGCAGCCCCGATCAGAAACAGCCCCAGCATTTT.

The chain is built from TRBV18 and TRBJ2-7, with TRBD1 as a possible D gene (6 bases). Germline V CDR1 and CDR2: KGHSH, LQKENI. The CDR3 is made up of 15 amino acids. V dropped 2 bases and J dropped 6 bases, with 17 bases sitting between them. The CDR3 DNA reads TGTGCCAGCTCACCAACACAGGGTGGGGATAGCGAGCAGTACTTC. Its protein is CASSPTQGGDSEQYF. Variable domain in full (rest from reference TRBV18 and TRBJ2-7): NAGVMQNPRHLVRRRGQEARLRCSPMKGHSHVYWYRQLPEEGLKFMVYLQKENIIDESGMPKERFSAEFPKEGPSILRIQQVVRGDSAAYFCASSPTQGGDSEQYFGPGTRLTVT.

The V gene is TRBV6-5, the J gene TRBJ1-2; tentative D call: TRBD1 (5 bases). Germline loops: CDR1 MNHEY, CDR2 SVGAGI. CDR3 length equals 13 residues. Deletions cut 6 bases from V and 1 base from J, with 9 bases between. CDR3 in amino acids: CASRFDSNYGYTF. CDR3 nucleotide sequence: TGTGCCAGCAGATTTGACAGTAACTATGGCTACACCTTC.

The chain's CDR3 is CASSPGLAGGLWEQFF. The DNA of the CDR3 is TGCGCCAGCAGCCCCGGACTAGCGGGAGGGCTTTGGGAGCAGTTCTTC. The chain combines TRBV4-1 with TRBJ2-1, with 15 bases fitting TRBD2. Germline V CDR1 and CDR2: MGHRA, YSYEKL. This CDR3 is 16 amino acids long. V dropped 4 bases and J dropped 10; count of bases not matched to a gene: 8.

V gene TRBV28 combines with J gene TRBJ2-7, with 12 bases identical to TRBD2. The V and J ends lost 1 base and 2 bases, in that order; junction bases with no gene match: 9. Germline assignment: CDR1 MDHEN and CDR2 SYDVKM. This CDR3 comprises 18 residues. The CDR3 bases are TGTGCCAGCAGTTTATCGAGGACTAGCGGGATCATCGCCTACGAGCAGTACTTC. Protein: CASSLSRTSGIIAYEQYF.

The J gene is TRBJ2-1, the V gene TRBV7-9, with TRBD1 matching 7 bases. Germline lookup yields CDR1 SEHNR and CDR2 FQNEAQ (reference sequence). This CDR3 is 11 amino acids long. With 8 bases clipped from V and 5 bases from J, the junction kept 0 bases outside the gene matches. The CDR3 DNA sequence: TGTGCCAGCGGACAGGACAATGAGCAGTTCTTC. It codes for CASGQDNEQFF.

The rearrangement links TRBV11-1 to TRBJ1-6; possible D gene TRBD1, 6 bases. Deletions cut 8 bases from V and 7 bases from J, with 15 bases between. Germline V gene lookup returns CDR1 SGHAT and CDR2 FQDESV (reference sequence). The CDR3 consists of 14 residues. In DNA, the CDR3 is TGTGCCAGCGGAATTGGGACACTAAATTCACCCCTCCACTTT. It specifies CASGIGTLNSPLHF.

The chain couples TRBV6-6 to TRBJ2-1; TRBD2 matches at 14 bases. The CDR3 consists of 14 residues. V gave up 7 bases and J gave up 9 bases; unmatched junction bases: 5. Germline V lookup: CDR1 MNHNY, CDR2 SVGAGI (reference sequence). The CDR3 DNA reads as TGTGCCAGCACCCGACTAGCGGGAGGGCCTGAGCAGTTCTTC. Translating gives CASTRLAGGPEQFF.

CDR3 amino acids: CATSRDLNSGFRGTGLYGYTF. CDR3 DNA: TGTGCCACCAGCAGAGATCTCAACTCCGGGTTCCGTGGGACAGGTCTCTATGGCTACACCTTC. The chain has TRBV15 and TRBJ1-2; TRBD1 matches at 8 bases. In germline, CDR1 is LNHNV, CDR2 YYDKDF (reference sequence). J was trimmed by 4 bases and V by 0 bases; bases with no gene match: 22. The CDR3 sequence is 21 residues long.

The CDR3 is CASSPQAIVGENYGYTF. As DNA, the CDR3 is TGTGCCAGCAGCCCCCAGGCGATTGTGGGAGAAAACTATGGCTACACCTTC. The chain links TRBV7-2 to TRBJ1-2; D call uncertain. The CDR3 extends over 17 amino acids. V was shortened by 5 bases and J by 2 bases, with 21 bases between the two germline ends. Per the germline V gene, CDR1 is SGHTA and CDR2 is FQGNSA. The entire variable domain, with the rest obtained from reference TRBV7-2 and TRBJ1-2, is as follows: GAGVSQSPSNKVTEKGKDVELRCDPISGHTALYWYRQSLGQGLEFLIYFQGNSAPDKSGLPSDRFSAERTGGSVSTLTIQRTQQEDSAVYLCASSPQAIVGENYGYTFGSGTRLTVV.

This sequence joins TRBV29-1 and TRBJ2-1; 10 bases align to TRBD1. This CDR3 comprises 15 residues. The V segment lost 6 bases and the J segment 5 bases; nucleotides outside the gene matches: 10. Germline assignment: CDR1 SQVTM and CDR2 ANQGSEA. The CDR3 coding sequence is TGCAGCGTCCTTGCCTTCGGGACAGGGGACAATGAGCAGTTCTTC. The encoded protein is CSVLAFGTGDNEQFF.

CDR3 in DNA: TGTGCCAGCAGGTCGGAGGGTACCGGGGAGCTGTTTTTT. Encoded protein: CASRSEGTGELFF. The chain is built from TRBV6-6 and TRBJ2-2; weak D call: TRBD2 (6 bases). V was cut by 6 bases and J by 5 bases, with 10 bases left in between. The CDR3 length is 13 residues. Germline V CDR1 and CDR2: MNHNY, SVGAGI (reference sequence).